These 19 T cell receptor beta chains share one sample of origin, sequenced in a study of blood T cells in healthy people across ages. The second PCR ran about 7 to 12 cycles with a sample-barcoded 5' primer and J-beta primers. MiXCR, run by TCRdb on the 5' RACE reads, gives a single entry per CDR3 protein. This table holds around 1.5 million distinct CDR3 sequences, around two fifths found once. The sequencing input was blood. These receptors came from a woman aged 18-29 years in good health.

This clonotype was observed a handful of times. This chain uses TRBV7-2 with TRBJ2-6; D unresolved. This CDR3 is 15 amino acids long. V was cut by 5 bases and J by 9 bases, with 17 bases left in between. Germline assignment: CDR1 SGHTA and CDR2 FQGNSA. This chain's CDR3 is CASSPMFLPHNVLTF. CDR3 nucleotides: TGTGCCAGCAGCCCGATGTTTTTACCCCACAACGTCCTGACTTTC.

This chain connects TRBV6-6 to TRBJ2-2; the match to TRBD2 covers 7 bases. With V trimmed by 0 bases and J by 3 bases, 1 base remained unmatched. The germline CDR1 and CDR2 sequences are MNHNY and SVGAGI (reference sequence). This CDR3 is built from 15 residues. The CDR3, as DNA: TGTGCCAGCAGTTACTCTCGGGAGGACACCGGGGAGCTGTTTTTT. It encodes CASSYSREDTGELFF.

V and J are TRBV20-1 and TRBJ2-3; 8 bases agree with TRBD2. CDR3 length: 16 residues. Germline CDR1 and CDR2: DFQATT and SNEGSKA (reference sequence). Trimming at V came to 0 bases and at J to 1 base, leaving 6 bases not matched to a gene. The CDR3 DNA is TGCAGTGCTAGAGACATAGCGGGGTATGGCACAGATACGCAGTATTTT. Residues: CSARDIAGYGTDTQYF.

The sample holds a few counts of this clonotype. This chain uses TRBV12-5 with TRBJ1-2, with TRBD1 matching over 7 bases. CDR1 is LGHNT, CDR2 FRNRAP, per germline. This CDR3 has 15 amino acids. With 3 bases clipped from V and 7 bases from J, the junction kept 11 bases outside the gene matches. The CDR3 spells CASGFSFDRESGYTF. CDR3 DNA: TGTGCTAGTGGTTTTTCCTTTGACAGGGAATCTGGCTACACCTTC. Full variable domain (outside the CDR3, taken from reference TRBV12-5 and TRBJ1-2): DARVTQTPRHKVTEMGQEVTMRCQPILGHNTVFWYRQTMMQGLELLAYFRNRAPLDDSGMPKDRFSAEMPDATLATLKIQPSEPRDSAVYFCASGFSFDRESGYTFGSGTRLTVV.

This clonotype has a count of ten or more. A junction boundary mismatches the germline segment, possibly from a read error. The CDR3 loop reads CASSWGQETQYF. In DNA, the CDR3 is TGTGCCAGCAGTTGGGGGCAAGAGACCCAGTACTTC. The chain links TRBV5-1 to TRBJ2-5; tentatively, D is TRBD1 or TRBD2 (5 bases each). There are 12 residues in the CDR3. CDR1 SGHRS and CDR2 YFSETQ come from the germline V gene.

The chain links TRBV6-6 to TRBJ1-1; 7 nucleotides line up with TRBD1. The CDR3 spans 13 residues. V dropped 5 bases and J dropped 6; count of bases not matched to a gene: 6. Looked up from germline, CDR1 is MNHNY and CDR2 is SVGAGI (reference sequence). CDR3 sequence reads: CASSGTALAEAFF. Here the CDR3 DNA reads TGTGCCAGCAGTGGGACAGCGTTAGCTGAAGCTTTCTTT.

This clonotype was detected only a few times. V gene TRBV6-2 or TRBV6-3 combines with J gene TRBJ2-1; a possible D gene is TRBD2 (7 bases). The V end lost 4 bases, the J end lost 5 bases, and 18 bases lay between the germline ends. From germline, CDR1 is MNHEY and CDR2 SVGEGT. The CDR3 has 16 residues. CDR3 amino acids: CASSSYRGRDNNEQFF. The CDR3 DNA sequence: TGTGCCAGCAGTTCCTATCGGGGGAGGGACAACAATGAGCAGTTCTTC.

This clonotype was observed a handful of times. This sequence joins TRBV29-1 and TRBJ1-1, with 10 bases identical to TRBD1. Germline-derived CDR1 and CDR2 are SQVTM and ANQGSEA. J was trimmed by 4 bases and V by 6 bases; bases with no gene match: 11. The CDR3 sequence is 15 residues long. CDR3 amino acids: CSVVPGDRGSTEAFF. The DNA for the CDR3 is TGCAGCGTCGTACCAGGGGACAGGGGTAGCACTGAAGCTTTCTTT.

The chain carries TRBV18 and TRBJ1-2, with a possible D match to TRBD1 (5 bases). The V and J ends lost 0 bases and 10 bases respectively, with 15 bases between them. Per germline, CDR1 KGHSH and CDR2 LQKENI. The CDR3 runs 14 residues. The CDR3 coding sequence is TGTGCCAGCTCACCACCGATGATCAGGGATGCCTACACCTTC. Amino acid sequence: CASSPPMIRDAYTF. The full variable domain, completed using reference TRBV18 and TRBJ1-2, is NAGVMQNPRHLVRRRGQEARLRCSPMKGHSHVYWYRQLPEEGLKFMVYLQKENIIDESGMPKERFSAEFPKEGPSILRIQQVVRGDSAAYFCASSPPMIRDAYTFGSGTRLTVV.

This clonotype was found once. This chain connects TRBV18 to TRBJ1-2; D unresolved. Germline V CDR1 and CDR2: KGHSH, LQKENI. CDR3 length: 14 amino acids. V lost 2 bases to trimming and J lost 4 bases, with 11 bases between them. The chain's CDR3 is CASSPAPGPYGYTF. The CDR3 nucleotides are TGTGCCAGCTCACCAGCGCCGGGTCCCTATGGCTACACCTTC.

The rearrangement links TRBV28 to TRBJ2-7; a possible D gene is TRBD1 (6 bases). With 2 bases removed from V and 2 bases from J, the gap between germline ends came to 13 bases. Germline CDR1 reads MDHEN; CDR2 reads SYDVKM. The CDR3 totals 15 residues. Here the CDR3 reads CASSLIRGPTYEQYF. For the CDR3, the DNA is TGTGCCAGCAGTTTAATCAGGGGACCGACCTACGAGCAGTACTTC.

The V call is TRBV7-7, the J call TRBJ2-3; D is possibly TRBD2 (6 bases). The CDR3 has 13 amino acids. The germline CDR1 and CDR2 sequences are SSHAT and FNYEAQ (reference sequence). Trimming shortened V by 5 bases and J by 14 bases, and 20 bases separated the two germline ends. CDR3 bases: TGTGCCAGCAGCCCCGGCGGAGGAGGGCAAATGTATTTT. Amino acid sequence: CASSPGGGGQMYF.

The CDR3 region has the DNA TGTGCCAGCACCTTCGGGGGGGGTGGATACAATGAGCAGTTCTTC. It specifies CASTFGGGGYNEQFF. The genes are TRBV7-3 and TRBJ2-1; 8 nucleotides line up with TRBD2. V lost 7 bases, J lost 4 bases, and 9 bases stayed unmatched. Germline V lookup: CDR1 SGHTA, CDR2 FQGTGA. CDR3 length equals 15 residues.

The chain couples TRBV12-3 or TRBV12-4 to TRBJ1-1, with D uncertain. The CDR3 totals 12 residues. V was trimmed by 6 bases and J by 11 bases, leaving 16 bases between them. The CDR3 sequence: CASSGGEADAFF. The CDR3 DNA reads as TGTGCCAGCAGCGGAGGTGAGGCAGACGCTTTCTTT.

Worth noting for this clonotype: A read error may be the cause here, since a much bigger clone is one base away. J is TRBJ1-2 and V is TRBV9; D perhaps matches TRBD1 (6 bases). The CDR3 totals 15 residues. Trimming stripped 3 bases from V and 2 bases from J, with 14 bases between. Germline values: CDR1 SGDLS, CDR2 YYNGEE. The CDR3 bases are TGTGCCAGCAGCGGAGCAGGGGAGGGAAACTATGGCTACACCTTC. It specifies CASSGAGEGNYGYTF.

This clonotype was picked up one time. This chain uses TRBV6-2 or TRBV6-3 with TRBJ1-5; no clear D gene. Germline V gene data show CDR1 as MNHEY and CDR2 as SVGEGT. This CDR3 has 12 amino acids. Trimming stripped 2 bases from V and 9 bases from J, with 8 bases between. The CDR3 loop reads CASSYPVGPQHF. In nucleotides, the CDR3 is TGTGCCAGCAGTTACCCCGTAGGGCCCCAGCATTTT.

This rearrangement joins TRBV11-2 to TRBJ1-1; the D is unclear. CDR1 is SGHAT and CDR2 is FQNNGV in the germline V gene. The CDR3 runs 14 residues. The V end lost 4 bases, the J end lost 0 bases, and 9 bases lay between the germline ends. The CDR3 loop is CASSSTIMNTEAFF. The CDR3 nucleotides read TGTGCCAGCAGCTCGACTATCATGAACACTGAAGCTTTCTTT.

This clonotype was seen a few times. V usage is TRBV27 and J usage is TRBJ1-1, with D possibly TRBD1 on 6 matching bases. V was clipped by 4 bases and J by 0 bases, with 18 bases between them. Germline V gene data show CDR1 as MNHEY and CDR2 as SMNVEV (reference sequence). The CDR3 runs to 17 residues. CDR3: CASSSPRGGGMNTEAFF. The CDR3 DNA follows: TGTGCCAGCAGTTCCCCGCGGGGAGGGGGAATGAACACTGAAGCTTTCTTT.

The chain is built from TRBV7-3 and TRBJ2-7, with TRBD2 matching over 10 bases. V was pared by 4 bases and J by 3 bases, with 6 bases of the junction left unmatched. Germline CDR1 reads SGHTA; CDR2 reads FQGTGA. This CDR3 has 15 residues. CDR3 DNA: TGTGCCAGCAGCTATCTAGCGGGGGAAAACTACGAGCAGTACTTC. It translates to CASSYLAGENYEQYF.